This T cell receptor beta chain was recorded in a study of blood T cells in healthy people across ages. The authors ran a second PCR of 7 to 11 cycles using a sample-barcoded 5' primer and a J-beta primer mix. TCRdb re-analysed the 5' RACE reads in MiXCR, keeping a single row per CDR3 protein. The sample holds about 1,400,000 distinct CDR3 sequences, 42% seen once. In germline, CDR1 is SGHRS, CDR2 YFSETQ. V was cut by 1 base and J by 13 bases, with 15 bases left in between. The CDR3 sequence is 13 residues long. The V gene is TRBV5-1, the J gene TRBJ2-4; D call uncertain. The sample was blood. The receptor comes from a woman aged 18-29 years in good health. The CDR3 DNA reads as TGCGCCAGCAGCTTGTTACCTCTCGCTGAGCAGTACTTC. The encoded protein is CASSLLPLAEQYF.